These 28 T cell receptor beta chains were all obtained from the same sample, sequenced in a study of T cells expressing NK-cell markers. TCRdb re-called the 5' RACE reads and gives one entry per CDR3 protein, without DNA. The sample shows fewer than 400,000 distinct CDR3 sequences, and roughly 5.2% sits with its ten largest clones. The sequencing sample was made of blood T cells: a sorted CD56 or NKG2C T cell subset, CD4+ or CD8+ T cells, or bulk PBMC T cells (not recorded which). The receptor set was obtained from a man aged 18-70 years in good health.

CDR3 sequence reads: CASSVVGAGTNTEAFF. The chain joins TRBV9 to TRBJ1-1; TCRdb selects TRBD1, and the lack of DNA leaves this call unchecked. From germline, CDR1 is SGDLS and CDR2 YYNGEE. The CDR3 spans 16 residues.

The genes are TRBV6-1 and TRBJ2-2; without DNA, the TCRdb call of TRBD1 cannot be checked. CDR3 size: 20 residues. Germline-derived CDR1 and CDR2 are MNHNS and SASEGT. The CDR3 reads CASVYGSRRVLGRDTGELFF.

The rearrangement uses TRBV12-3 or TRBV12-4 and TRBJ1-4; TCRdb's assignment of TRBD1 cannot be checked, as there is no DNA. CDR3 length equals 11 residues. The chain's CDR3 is CASSRGAELFF.

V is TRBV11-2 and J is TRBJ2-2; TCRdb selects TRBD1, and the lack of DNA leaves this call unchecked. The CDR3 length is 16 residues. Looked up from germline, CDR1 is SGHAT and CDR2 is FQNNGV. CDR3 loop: CASSSTPGRGAGELFF.

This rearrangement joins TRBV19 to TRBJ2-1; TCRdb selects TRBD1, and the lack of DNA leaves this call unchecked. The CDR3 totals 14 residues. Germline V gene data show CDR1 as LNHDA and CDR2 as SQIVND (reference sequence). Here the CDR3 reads CASSKGDRASEQFF.

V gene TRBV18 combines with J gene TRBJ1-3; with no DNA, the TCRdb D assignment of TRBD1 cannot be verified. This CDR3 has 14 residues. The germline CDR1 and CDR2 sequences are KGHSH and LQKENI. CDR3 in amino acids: CASQSTGAGNTIYF.

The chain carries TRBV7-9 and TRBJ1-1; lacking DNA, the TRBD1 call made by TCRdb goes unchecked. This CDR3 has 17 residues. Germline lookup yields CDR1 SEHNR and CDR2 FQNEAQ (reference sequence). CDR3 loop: CASSFYGDTPMNTEAFF.

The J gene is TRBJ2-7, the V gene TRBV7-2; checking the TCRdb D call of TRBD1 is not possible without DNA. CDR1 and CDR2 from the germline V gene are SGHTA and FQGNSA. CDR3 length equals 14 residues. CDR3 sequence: CASSLQGRLTEQYF.

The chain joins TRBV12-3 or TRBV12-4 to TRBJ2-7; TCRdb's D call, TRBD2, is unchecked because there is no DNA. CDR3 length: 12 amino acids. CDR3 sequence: CASSFGGDEQYF.

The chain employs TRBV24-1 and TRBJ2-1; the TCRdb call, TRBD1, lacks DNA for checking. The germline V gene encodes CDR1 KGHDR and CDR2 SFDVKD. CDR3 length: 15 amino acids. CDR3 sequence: CATSDLPGGANEQFF.

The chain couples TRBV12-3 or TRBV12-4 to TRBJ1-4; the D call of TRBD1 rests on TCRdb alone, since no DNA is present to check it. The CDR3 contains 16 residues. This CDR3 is CASSFGGQRTNEKLFF.

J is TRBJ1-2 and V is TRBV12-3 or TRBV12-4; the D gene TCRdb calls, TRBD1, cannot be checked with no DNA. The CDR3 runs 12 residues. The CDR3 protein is CASSRQGGGYTF.

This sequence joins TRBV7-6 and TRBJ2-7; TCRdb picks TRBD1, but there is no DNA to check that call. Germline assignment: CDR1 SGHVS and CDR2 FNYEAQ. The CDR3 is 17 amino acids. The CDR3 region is CASSLIVSGPDSYEQYF.

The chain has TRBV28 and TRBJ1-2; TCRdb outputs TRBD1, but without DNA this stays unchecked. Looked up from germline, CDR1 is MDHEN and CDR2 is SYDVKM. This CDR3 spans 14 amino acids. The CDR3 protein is CASSPQDRVDGYTF.

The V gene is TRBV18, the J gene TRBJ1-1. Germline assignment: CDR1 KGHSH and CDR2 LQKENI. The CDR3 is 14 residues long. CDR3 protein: CASSPPRMGTEAFF.

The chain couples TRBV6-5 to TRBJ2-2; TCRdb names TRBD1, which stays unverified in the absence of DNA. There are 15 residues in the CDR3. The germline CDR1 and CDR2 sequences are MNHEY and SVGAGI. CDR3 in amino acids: CASSYWTGGTGELFF.

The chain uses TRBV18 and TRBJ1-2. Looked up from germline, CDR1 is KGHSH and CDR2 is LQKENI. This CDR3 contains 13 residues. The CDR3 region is CASSPSTNYGYTF.

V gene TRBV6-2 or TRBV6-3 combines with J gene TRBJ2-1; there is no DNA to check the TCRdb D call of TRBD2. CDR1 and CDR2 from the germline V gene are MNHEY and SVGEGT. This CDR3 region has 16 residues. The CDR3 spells CASSLGGLAGENEQFF.

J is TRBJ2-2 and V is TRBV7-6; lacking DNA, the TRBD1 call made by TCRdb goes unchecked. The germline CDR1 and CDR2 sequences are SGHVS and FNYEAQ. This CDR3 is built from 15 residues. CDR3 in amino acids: CASSSARGNTGELFF.

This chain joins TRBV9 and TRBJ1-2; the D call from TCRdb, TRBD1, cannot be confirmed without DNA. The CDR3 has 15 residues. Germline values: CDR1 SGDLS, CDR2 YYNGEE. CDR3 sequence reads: CASSGGAVQGYGYTF.

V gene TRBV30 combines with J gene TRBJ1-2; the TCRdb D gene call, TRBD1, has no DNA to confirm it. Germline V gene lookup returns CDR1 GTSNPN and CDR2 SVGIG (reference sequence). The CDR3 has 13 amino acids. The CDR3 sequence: CAWRGVNSYGYTF.

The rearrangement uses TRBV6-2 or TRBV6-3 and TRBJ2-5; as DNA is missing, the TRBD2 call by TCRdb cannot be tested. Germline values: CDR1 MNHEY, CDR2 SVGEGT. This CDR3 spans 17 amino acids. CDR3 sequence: CASSYYPGTSGQETQYF.

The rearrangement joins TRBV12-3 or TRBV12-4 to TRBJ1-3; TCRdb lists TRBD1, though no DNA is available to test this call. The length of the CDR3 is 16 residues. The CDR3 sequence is CASSTRGQYSGNTIYF.

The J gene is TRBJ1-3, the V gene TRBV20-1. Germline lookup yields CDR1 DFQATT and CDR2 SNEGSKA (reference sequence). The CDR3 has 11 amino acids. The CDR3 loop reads CSVGRRNTIYF.

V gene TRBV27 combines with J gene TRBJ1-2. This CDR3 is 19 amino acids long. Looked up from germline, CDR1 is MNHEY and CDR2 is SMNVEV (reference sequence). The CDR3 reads CASSKRGGGQITFNYGYTF.

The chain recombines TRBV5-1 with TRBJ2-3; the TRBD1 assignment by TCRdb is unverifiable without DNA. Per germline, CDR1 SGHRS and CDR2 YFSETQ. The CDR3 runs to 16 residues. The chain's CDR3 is CASSLTGFLVGDTQYF.

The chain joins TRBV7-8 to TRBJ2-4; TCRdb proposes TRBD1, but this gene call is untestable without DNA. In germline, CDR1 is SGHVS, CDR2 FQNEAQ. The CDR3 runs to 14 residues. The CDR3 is CASSFRQGQNIQYF.

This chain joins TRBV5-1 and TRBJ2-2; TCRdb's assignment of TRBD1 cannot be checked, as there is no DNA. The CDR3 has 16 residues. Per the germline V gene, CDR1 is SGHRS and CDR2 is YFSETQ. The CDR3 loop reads CASSSSTGVGTGELFF.